This T cell receptor beta chain was identified during a study of cytomegalovirus exposure and HLA in healthy donors. This CDR3 is built from 14 residues. Germline CDR1 SEHNR, CDR2 FQNEAQ (reference sequence). V lost 5 bases, J lost 6 bases, and 6 bases stayed unmatched. Overall study findings and caveats: For most TCR sequences rarity was the rule, although some public TCRs occurred in many donors.

TCRdb keeps only in-frame clones here, not all; method: immunoSEQ multiplex PCR. The profile covers about 360,000 clones, with 86% appearing a single time and roughly 0.83% taken by the ten largest. For this clone: Its antigen is undetermined.

This TCR came from a woman between 18 and 29 years old in good health and CMV-seronegative. The chain employs TRBV7-9 and TRBJ2-1, with 8 bases that match TRBD1. Material: PBMCs. The DNA of the CDR3 is TGTGCCAGCAGCACCACCGGGACAGGCAATGAGCAGTTCTTC. Translation: CASSTTGTGNEQFF.